The 26 T cell receptor beta chains reported below all come from one sample, sequenced in a study of blood T cell repertoires in COVID-19. Sequenced by immunoSEQ multiplex PCR; TCRdb stores in-frame clones only, minus some. The data hold 89,000 or so clones, with about 84% observed a single time. Sequenced: peripheral blood. The receptors originated from a man over 45 with active COVID-19.

The V call is TRBV7-3, the J call TRBJ2-3; 15 bases fit TRBD2. With 3 bases clipped from V and 5 bases from J, the junction kept 3 bases outside the gene matches. The CDR3 is 16 residues long. Germline-derived CDR1 and CDR2 are SGHTA and FQGTGA. The CDR3 loop reads CASSLGLAGGGDTQYF. In nucleotides, the CDR3 is TGTGCCAGCAGCTTGGGACTAGCGGGGGGTGGAGATACGCAGTATTTT.

The gene calls are TRBV7-6 and TRBJ2-5; 9 nucleotides agree with TRBD2. Germline values: CDR1 SGHVS, CDR2 FNYEAQ. The CDR3 has 16 amino acids. Germline trimming cut 1 base from V and 5 bases from J; bases unmatched to any gene: 8. The chain's CDR3 is CASSLGGGRAQETQYF. The DNA of the CDR3 is TGTGCCAGCAGCTTAGGTGGCGGGAGGGCCCAGGAGACCCAGTACTTC.

This clone was observed a single time. The J gene is TRBJ2-5, the V gene TRBV5-6, with D maybe TRBD2 (5 bases). Germline-derived CDR1 and CDR2 are SGHDT and YYEEEE. Trimming stripped 0 bases from V and 4 bases from J, with 13 bases between. The CDR3 length is 15 residues. CDR3 amino acids: CASSLAGLAVETQYF. CDR3 in DNA: TGTGCCAGCAGCTTGGCAGGTCTAGCCGTAGAGACCCAGTACTTC.

CDR3 sequence: CASSGDYYEQYF. In nucleotides, the CDR3 is TGTGCCAGCAGCGGGGACTACTACGAGCAGTACTTC. This chain connects TRBV28 to TRBJ2-7; 7 bases agree with TRBD2. The germline V gene has CDR1 MDHEN and CDR2 SYDVKM. This CDR3 comprises 12 residues. V dropped 6 bases and J dropped 3; count of bases not matched to a gene: 2. Full variable domain (remainder filled in from reference TRBV28 and TRBJ2-7): DVKVTQSSRYLVKRTGEKVFLECVQDMDHENMFWYRQDPGLGLRLIYFSYDVKMKEKGDIPEGYSVSREKKERFSLILESASTNQTSMYLCASSGDYYEQYFGPGTRLTVT.

The sample holds one count of this clone. The CDR3 loop reads CASSPEREAFNEQFF. The CDR3 nucleotides read TGTGCCAGTAGTCCTGAGCGGGAGGCCTTCAATGAGCAGTTCTTC. The genes are TRBV19 and TRBJ2-1; 9 positions agree with TRBD2. With V trimmed by 5 bases and J by 6 bases, 8 bases remained unmatched. There are 15 residues in the CDR3. CDR1 and CDR2 from the germline V gene are LNHDA and SQIVND (reference sequence).

This chain links TRBV27 with TRBJ1-6, with 8 bases that match TRBD1. Losses at the gene ends were 8 bases for V and 10 bases for J; bases not matched to a gene: 10. CDR1 and CDR2 from the germline V gene are MNHEY and SMNVEV (reference sequence). The CDR3 has 14 amino acids. Written as DNA, the CDR3 is TGTGCCAGCGGGGACAGGCCCGCAGGGTCACCCCTCCACTTT. This gives the protein CASGDRPAGSPLHF.

This clone has more than one count but fewer than ten. CDR3 sequence reads: CASSVAGGNQPQHF. CDR3 bases: TGTGCCAGCAGCGTAGCGGGGGGCAATCAGCCCCAGCATTTT. The V gene is TRBV9, the J gene TRBJ1-5, with D possibly TRBD1 on 5 matching bases. Germline values: CDR1 SGDLS, CDR2 YYNGEE. The CDR3 sequence is 14 residues long. V was pared by 0 bases and J by 2 bases, with 6 bases between.

The V and J genes are TRBV5-4 and TRBJ1-1, with a tentative D call TRBD1 (5 bases). Trimming removed 2 bases at V and 2 bases at J, with 10 bases between. This CDR3 comprises 14 residues. The germline V gene encodes CDR1 SGHNT and CDR2 YYREEE (reference sequence). CDR3 sequence (DNA): TGTGCCAGCAGCTTTGGGGGAGGAAACACTGAAGCTTTCTTT. Encoded protein: CASSFGGGNTEAFF.

This chain connects TRBV28 to TRBJ1-1; 8 bases map to TRBD1. The CDR3 loop spans 14 amino acids. Germline V gene data show CDR1 as MDHEN and CDR2 as SYDVKM. V lost 3 bases to trimming and J lost 4 bases; unmatched junction nucleotides: 4. CDR3 amino acids: CASSFDRGVTEAFF. The CDR3 DNA reads as TGTGCCAGCAGTTTCGACAGGGGAGTCACTGAAGCTTTCTTT.

The V call is TRBV5-4, the J call TRBJ2-2; D is possibly TRBD2 (5 bases). This CDR3 comprises 16 residues. The ends were cut back, 1 base at V and 1 base at J, with 11 bases in the middle. The germline gives CDR1 SGHNT, CDR2 YYREEE (reference sequence). CDR3: CASSLKWEKNTGELFF. As DNA, the CDR3 is TGTGCCAGCAGCTTGAAGTGGGAGAAGAACACCGGGGAGCTGTTTTTT.

The V call is TRBV19, the J call TRBJ2-7; the match to TRBD1 covers 9 bases. The CDR3 consists of 14 residues. CDR1 and CDR2 (germline): LNHDA, SQIVND (reference sequence). With V trimmed by 3 bases and J by 5 bases, 5 bases remained unmatched. CDR3 sequence (DNA): TGTGCCAGTAGTATCGGGACAGGGTTTAACGAGCAGTACTTC. Amino acids: CASSIGTGFNEQYF. Together with reference TRBV19 and TRBJ2-7, the CDR3 gives the full variable domain: DGGITQSPKYLFRKEGQNVTLSCEQNLNHDAMYWYRQDPGQGLRLIYYSQIVNDFQKGDIAEGYSVSREKKESFPLTVTSAQKNPTAFYLCASSIGTGFNEQYFGPGTRLTVT.

The chain has TRBV18 and TRBJ2-7, with D possibly matching TRBD2 (6 bases). CDR1 KGHSH and CDR2 LQKENI come from the germline V gene. This CDR3 is built from 16 residues. V was shortened by 0 bases and J by 4 bases, with 16 bases between the two germline ends. In DNA form, the CDR3 reads TGTGCCAGCTCACCACCGATGGGAGGCTCGTGGTACGAGCAGTACTTC. It codes for CASSPPMGGSWYEQYF.

The V call is TRBV4-3, the J call TRBJ2-7; 9 bases fit TRBD2. The CDR3 covers 16 residues. CDR1 is LGHNA, CDR2 YSLEER, per germline. V trimming: 1 base; J trimming: 7 bases; junction bases outside the gene matches: 11. CDR3 protein: CASSQGAGGVQGEQYF. The CDR3 nucleotides read TGCGCCAGCAGCCAAGGTGCGGGGGGGGTTCAAGGGGAGCAGTACTTC.

J is TRBJ2-7 and V is TRBV28; perhaps TRBD1 as D (6 bases). Germline lookup yields CDR1 MDHEN and CDR2 SYDVKM. V lost 6 bases and J 2 bases, leaving 20 bases between the germline ends. The CDR3 totals 16 residues. For the CDR3, the DNA is TGTGCCAGCAGCCGCACCTTGGGGACAACGACCTACGAGCAGTACTTC. It translates to CASSRTLGTTTYEQYF.

This chain connects TRBV9 to TRBJ2-2; 12 bases line up with TRBD2. CDR1 and CDR2 (germline): SGDLS, YYNGEE. J lost 7 bases, V lost 6 bases, and 4 bases had no gene match. This CDR3 region has 14 residues. The CDR3 is CASTRLAGDGELFF. Here the CDR3 DNA reads TGTGCCAGCACCCGACTAGCGGGAGACGGGGAGCTGTTTTTT.

The rearrangement joins TRBV7-2 to TRBJ1-4, with 7 bases aligning to TRBD1. Looked up from germline, CDR1 is SGHTA and CDR2 is FQGNSA. CDR3 length: 15 residues. The ends lost 5 bases at V and 4 bases at J; junction bases unmatched: 7. The CDR3 DNA sequence: TGTGCCAGCAGCCGTGCCGGGACAGTTAATGAAAAACTGTTTTTT. This encodes CASSRAGTVNEKLFF.

This rearrangement joins TRBV2 to TRBJ2-5; the match to TRBD2 covers 7 bases. CDR3 size: 13 residues. CDR1 and CDR2 (germline): SNHLY, FYNNEI. The J segment lost 5 bases and the V segment lost 6 bases, leaving 6 bases of the junction unmatched. The CDR3 DNA reads TGTGCCAGCAGGGGAGGGCTCGGGGAGACCCAGTACTTC. As protein: CASRGGLGETQYF.

This clone occurred many times. The chain is built from TRBV30 and TRBJ1-1; no clear D. The germline V gene has CDR1 GTSNPN and CDR2 SVGIG (reference sequence). The CDR3 sequence is 14 residues long. Trimming left V 5 bases short and J 3 bases short, with 16 bases between. The CDR3 loop reads CAWGEVGKYTEAFF. The CDR3 region has the DNA TGTGCCTGGGGGGAGGTGGGGAAATACACTGAAGCTTTCTTT.

J is TRBJ2-1 and V is TRBV7-2; D uncertain. Germline V gives CDR1 SGHTA, CDR2 FQGNSA. V was pared by 5 bases and J by 6 bases, with 8 bases between. This CDR3 region has 12 residues. CDR3 loop: CASSIDGNEQFF. The CDR3 coding sequence is TGTGCCAGCAGCATAGACGGCAATGAGCAGTTCTTC. Filled out from reference TRBV7-2 and TRBJ2-1, the complete variable domain reads GAGVSQSPSNKVTEKGKDVELRCDPISGHTALYWYRQSLGQGLEFLIYFQGNSAPDKSGLPSDRFSAERTGGSVSTLTIQRTQQEDSAVYLCASSIDGNEQFFGPGTRLTVL.

The chain couples TRBV7-8 to TRBJ1-2, with TRBD1 identical over 8 bases. Per the germline V gene, CDR1 is SGHVS and CDR2 is FQNEAQ. CDR3 length: 16 residues. Germline trimming cut 5 bases from V and 0 bases from J; bases unmatched to any gene: 8. DNA for the CDR3: TGTGCCAGCAGCCTCTTCCGGACAGGGACTAACTATGGCTACACCTTC. This gives the protein CASSLFRTGTNYGYTF.

This clone has a handful of counts. The chain joins TRBV24-1 to TRBJ1-1; maybe TRBD1 (5 bases). The germline V and J ends were trimmed by 6 bases and 0 bases, with 7 bases remaining between them. The V gene's germline CDR1 is KGHDR and CDR2 SFDVKD. The CDR3 sequence is 13 residues long. In nucleotides, the CDR3 is TGTGCCACCAGTCAGGACATGAACACTGAAGCTTTCTTT. Protein product: CATSQDMNTEAFF.

The V gene is TRBV6-2 or TRBV6-3, the J gene TRBJ2-1; D possibly corresponds to TRBD1 (6 bases). This CDR3 spans 15 amino acids. Deletions cut 5 bases from V and 1 base from J, with 12 bases between. Germline CDR1 and CDR2: MNHEY and SVGEGT. The CDR3 is CASSTHRGSYNEQFF. The DNA for the CDR3 is TGTGCCAGCAGTACCCATAGGGGGTCCTACAATGAGCAGTTCTTC.

The chain combines TRBV4-3 with TRBJ2-5; D is perhaps TRBD1 (5 bases). This CDR3 is built from 16 residues. The V end lost 1 base, the J end lost 4 bases, and 16 bases lay between the germline ends. Germline loops: CDR1 LGHNA, CDR2 YSLEER. CDR3 bases: TGCGCCAGCAGCCAAGGGACATCTAAAAAGGTAGAGACCCAGTACTTC. Encoded protein: CASSQGTSKKVETQYF.

The chain is built from TRBV7-9 and TRBJ1-6; D is unresolved. V lost 2 bases and J lost 4, with 12 bases in between. Germline CDR1 SEHNR, CDR2 FQNEAQ (reference sequence). This CDR3 is built from 16 residues. CDR3 nucleotide sequence: TGTGCCAGCAGCTTAAAGCCTGCCAGGTATAATTCACCCCTCCACTTT. Translating gives CASSLKPARYNSPLHF.

V usage is TRBV5-1 and J usage is TRBJ2-3; D is possibly TRBD1 (5 bases). The CDR3 contains 15 residues. CDR1 and CDR2 from the germline V gene are SGHRS and YFSETQ. Trimming took off 0 bases at V and 6 bases at J, with 14 bases between the two ends. The chain's CDR3 is CASSLATGLMDTQYF. In DNA form, the CDR3 reads TGCGCCAGCAGCTTGGCCACAGGCTTAATGGATACGCAGTATTTT.

Only one count was recorded for this clone. The chain employs TRBV21-1 and TRBJ2-1; the table's D call, TRBD2, was not checked against the DNA. TRBV21-1 represents a pseudogene. CDR3 length equals 15 residues. CDR3 region: CASILIPSSYNEQFF. For the CDR3, the DNA is TGTGCCAGCATCCTCATCCCGAGCTCCTACAATGAGCAGTTCTTC.